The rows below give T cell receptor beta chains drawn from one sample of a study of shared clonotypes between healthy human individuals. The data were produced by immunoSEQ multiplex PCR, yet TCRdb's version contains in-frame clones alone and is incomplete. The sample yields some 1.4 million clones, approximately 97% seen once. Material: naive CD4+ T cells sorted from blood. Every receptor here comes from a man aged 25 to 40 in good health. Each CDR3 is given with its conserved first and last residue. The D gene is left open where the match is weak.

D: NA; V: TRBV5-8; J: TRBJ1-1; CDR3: CASSPGGAMNPGVTEAFF; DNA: TGTGCCAGCAGCCCCGGGGGGGCAATGAATCCCGGAGTCACTGAAGCTTTCTTT
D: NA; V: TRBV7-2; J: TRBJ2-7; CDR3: CASSLAPGVSEQYF; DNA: TGTGCCAGCAGCTTAGCGCCTGGAGTCTCCGAGCAGTACTTC
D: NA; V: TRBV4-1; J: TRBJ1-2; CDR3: CASSQVYSSNYGYTF; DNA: TGCGCCAGCAGCCAAGTTTACTCCAGCAACTATGGCTACACCTTC
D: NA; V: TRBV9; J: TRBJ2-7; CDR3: CASSPQGVGSFYEQYF; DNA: TGTGCCAGCAGCCCTCAGGGAGTTGGTAGTTTCTACGAGCAGTACTTC
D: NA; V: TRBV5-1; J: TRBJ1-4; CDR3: CASSFRTTNEKLFF; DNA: TGTGCCAGCAGCTTCAGGACAACTAATGAAAAACTGTTTTTT
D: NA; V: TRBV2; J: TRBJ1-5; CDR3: CASSEKGRGNQPQHF; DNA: TGTGCCAGCAGTGAAAAGGGGAGAGGCAATCAGCCCCAGCATTTT
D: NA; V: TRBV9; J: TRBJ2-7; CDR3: CASSGNHPYEQYF; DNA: TGTGCCAGCAGCGGCAACCACCCCTACGAGCAGTACTTC
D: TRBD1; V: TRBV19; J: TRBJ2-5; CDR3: CASRRQGASVETQYF; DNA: TGTGCCAGTAGACGACAGGGGGCAAGCGTTGAGACCCAGTACTTC
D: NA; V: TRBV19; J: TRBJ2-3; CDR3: CASSIRDTGTDTQYF; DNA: TGTGCCAGTAGTATCCGGGACACCGGCACAGATACGCAGTATTTT
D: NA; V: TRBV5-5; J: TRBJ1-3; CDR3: CASSLAMGASGNTIYF; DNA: TGTGCCAGCAGCTTGGCCATGGGCGCTTCTGGAAACACCATATATTTT
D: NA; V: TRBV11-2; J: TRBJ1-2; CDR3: CASSFYGYTF; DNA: TGTGCCAGCAGCTTCTATGGCTACACCTTC
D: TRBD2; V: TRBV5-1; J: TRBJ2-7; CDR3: CASSSMTSGSSYEQYF; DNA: TGCGCCAGCAGCTCCATGACTAGCGGGAGCTCCTACGAGCAGTACTTC
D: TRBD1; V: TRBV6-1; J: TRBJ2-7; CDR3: CASSDPRTGRYYEQYF; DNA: TGTGCCAGCAGTGACCCCCGGACAGGAAGATACTACGAGCAGTACTTC
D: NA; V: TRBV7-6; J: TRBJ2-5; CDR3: CASSLGGQRLETQYF; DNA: TGTGCCAGCAGCTTGGGGGGACAGCGACTAGAGACCCAGTACTTC
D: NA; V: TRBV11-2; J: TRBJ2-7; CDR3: CASSLPTSSYEQYF; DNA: TGTGCCAGCAGCTTACCTACATCCTCCTACGAGCAGTACTTC
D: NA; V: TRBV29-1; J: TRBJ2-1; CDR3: CSVERGTPLIYNEQFF; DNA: TGCAGCGTTGAGAGAGGGACTCCCCTTATCTACAATGAGCAGTTCTTC
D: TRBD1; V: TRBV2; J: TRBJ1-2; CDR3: CASSGRGSNYGYTF; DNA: TGTGCCAGCAGTGGCAGGGGGAGTAACTATGGCTACACCTTC
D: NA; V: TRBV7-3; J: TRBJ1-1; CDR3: CASSLTPRDEAFF; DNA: TGTGCCAGCAGCTTAACTCCCAGGGATGAAGCTTTCTTT
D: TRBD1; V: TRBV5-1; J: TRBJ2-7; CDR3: CASSGTGGQYEQYF; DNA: TGCGCCAGCAGCGGGACAGGGGGACAGTACGAGCAGTACTTC
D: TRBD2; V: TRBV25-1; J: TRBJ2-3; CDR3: CASSGGTSGRSDTQYF; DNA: TGTGCCAGCAGTGGGGGGACTAGCGGGAGATCAGATACGCAGTATTTT
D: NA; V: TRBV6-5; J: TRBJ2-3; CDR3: CASRSYTEPTDTQYF; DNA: TGTGCCAGCAGATCTTACACTGAACCCACAGATACGCAGTATTTT
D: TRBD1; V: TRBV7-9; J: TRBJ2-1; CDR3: CASSRNLRQGDEQFF; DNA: TGTGCCAGCAGCCGCAACCTCCGACAGGGCGATGAGCAGTTCTTC
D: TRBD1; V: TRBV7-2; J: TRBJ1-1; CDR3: CASKGAYTEAFF; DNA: TGTGCCAGTAAGGGGGCCTACACTGAAGCTTTCTTT
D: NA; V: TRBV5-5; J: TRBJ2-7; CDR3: CASSRGKPYEQYF; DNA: TGTGCCAGCAGCCGAGGGAAGCCCTACGAGCAGTACTTC
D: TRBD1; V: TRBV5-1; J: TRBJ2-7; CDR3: CASSLAPGQGAYEQYF; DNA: TGCGCCAGCAGCTTGGCTCCGGGACAGGGGGCTTACGAGCAGTACTTC
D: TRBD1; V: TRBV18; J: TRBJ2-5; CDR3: CASTTGGAETQYF; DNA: TGTGCCAGCACAACAGGGGGCGCGGAGACCCAGTACTTC
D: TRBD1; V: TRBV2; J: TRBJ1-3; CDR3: CASRQGNGNTIYF; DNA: TGTGCCAGCAGACAGGGGAATGGAAACACCATATATTTT
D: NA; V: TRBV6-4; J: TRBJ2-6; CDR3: CASSDRLRSGANVLTF; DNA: TGTGCCAGCAGTGACCGCCTAAGGAGCGGGGCCAACGTCCTGACTTTC
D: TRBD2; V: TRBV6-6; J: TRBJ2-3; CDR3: CASSYGTSGDTQYF; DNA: TGTGCCAGCAGTTACGGGACTAGCGGTGATACGCAGTATTTT